The 29 T cell receptor beta chains listed next were all sequenced from one sample in a study of T-cell memory formation after mild COVID-19 (dated by TCRdb to the early 2020s). Receptor amplification or capture employed 5' RACE. The sample was run on an Illumina NovaSeq 6000. The public reads were reprocessed in TCRdb via fastp at Q25 and MiXCR, keeping in-frame beta chains. Under each unique CDR3 protein, matching rows form one entry showing the most common genes and DNA. The sample table shows about 470,000 distinct CDR3 sequences, and roughly 23% are seen once. The ten most abundant clones make up about 12% of the sample. The sample consisted of PBMCs or a T cell subset sorted from them (not recorded which). The receptors come from an adult woman who had mild COVID-19 (a few samples of this study predate the infection). The sample titles of this study are shuffled in the database, so cell type and time point are left out; the donor was told from shared clones.

The CDR3, as DNA: TGTGCCAGCAGCTCCGGATGGGGGAGTAACAATGAGCAGTTCTTC. Residues: CASSSGWGSNNEQFF. V is TRBV12-3 or TRBV12-4 and J is TRBJ2-1; possibly TRBD1 or TRBD2 for D (5 bases each). The V gene lost 6 bases and the J gene lost 5 bases, with 17 bases spanning the gap. The CDR3 length is 15 residues.

This clonotype was recorded at least ten times. The J gene is TRBJ2-1, the V gene TRBV12-5; the match to TRBD2 covers 9 bases. CDR1 and CDR2 (germline): LGHNT, FRNRAP. After removal of 5 bases from V and 15 bases from J, the junction contained 8 bases not matched to a gene. The CDR3 totals 12 residues. The CDR3 loop reads CASGPGLALVFF. The DNA of the CDR3 is TGTGCTAGTGGTCCCGGACTAGCGCTAGTGTTCTTC.

The CDR3 loop reads CASSLAGGRRENIQYF. DNA for the CDR3: TGTGCCAGCAGCCTCGCCGGGGGGCGGAGGGAAAACATTCAGTACTTC. The V and J genes are TRBV7-8 and TRBJ2-4; possible D gene TRBD2, 7 bases. Germline V gives CDR1 SGHVS, CDR2 FQNEAQ. CDR3 size: 16 residues. The ends were cut back, 5 bases at V and 5 bases at J, with 19 bases in the middle.

The sample holds a few counts of this clonotype. The J gene is TRBJ1-2, the V gene TRBV30; D gene unclear. V gave up 0 bases and J gave up 3 bases, with 11 bases separating them. From germline, CDR1 is GTSNPN and CDR2 SVGIG (reference sequence). The CDR3 covers 14 residues. DNA of the CDR3: TGTGCCTGGAGTGTATCGCCGGCAGACTATGGCTACACCTTC. This gives the protein CAWSVSPADYGYTF.

In its sample, this clonotype was seen a few times. The chain joins TRBV7-2 to TRBJ2-1, with TRBD2 as a possible D gene (6 bases). This CDR3 contains 12 residues. V was pared by 4 bases and J by 9 bases, with 10 bases between. Germline CDR1 and CDR2: SGHTA and FQGNSA. CDR3 nucleotide sequence: TGTGCCAGCAGCTCGACGGAGGGTGAGCAGTTCTTC. This encodes CASSSTEGEQFF.

This clonotype was counted a few times. This sequence joins TRBV7-6 and TRBJ2-1; D remains unclear. The CDR3 has 18 amino acids. CDR1 and CDR2 (germline): SGHVS, FNYEAQ. The V and J ends lost 6 bases and 5 bases respectively, with 26 bases between them. In nucleotides, the CDR3 is TGTGCCAGCAGTTACGACGTAGGTGGGTCTTCACGGAACAATGAGCAGTTCTTC. Its translation is CASSYDVGGSSRNNEQFF.

The chain couples TRBV4-1 to TRBJ2-7, with 9 bases that match TRBD2. J was trimmed by 0 bases and V by 1 base; bases with no gene match: 7. Germline CDR1 is MGHRA and CDR2 is YSYEKL. CDR3 length: 17 residues. The CDR3 reads CASSQGRAGGVSYEQYF. The CDR3 DNA reads TGCGCCAGCAGCCAAGGTAGAGCGGGGGGAGTCTCCTACGAGCAGTACTTC.

This clonotype was counted once. The J gene is TRBJ2-7, the V gene TRBV11-1; no reliable D call. V was cut by 5 bases and J by 4 bases, with 12 bases left in between. This CDR3 spans 13 amino acids. CDR1 SGHAT and CDR2 FQDESV come from the germline V gene (reference sequence). The CDR3 sequence is CASSKGQTYEQYF. The CDR3 nucleotides are TGTGCCAGCAGCAAGGGCCAGACTTACGAGCAGTACTTC.

This chain uses TRBV5-5 with TRBJ1-1; maybe TRBD1 (5 bases). The CDR3 sequence is 15 residues long. Germline CDR1 reads SGHKS; CDR2 reads YYEKEE (reference sequence). Trimming removed 5 bases at V and 0 bases at J, with 14 bases between. The CDR3 loop reads CASRYLGTVNTEAFF. The CDR3 nucleotides are TGTGCCAGCAGGTACCTTGGGACGGTGAACACTGAAGCTTTCTTT.

This clonotype was seen a few times. The chain combines TRBV10-3 with TRBJ2-3, with a possible D match to TRBD1 (5 bases). Trimming removed 3 bases at V and 4 bases at J, with 8 bases between. Germline V gene lookup returns CDR1 ENHRY and CDR2 SYGVKD. There are 13 residues in the CDR3. CDR3 DNA: TGTGCCATCAGTGACAGACAGTCAGATACGCAGTATTTT. The encoded protein is CAISDRQSDTQYF.

The gene calls are TRBV4-1 and TRBJ2-7; D is possibly TRBD2 (5 bases). Trimming took off 3 bases at V and 2 bases at J, with 23 bases between the two ends. The CDR3 is made up of 18 amino acids. Germline CDR1 reads MGHRA; CDR2 reads YSYEKL. The CDR3, as DNA: TGCGCCAGCAGCCAGGGAGATGTCGGGTTGGGCCTGGCCTACGAGCAGTACTTC. Translated, it gives CASSQGDVGLGLAYEQYF.

The chain couples TRBV6-1 to TRBJ1-1; TRBD1 is a possible D gene (5 bases). Germline-derived CDR1 and CDR2 are MNHNS and SASEGT. This CDR3 is 14 amino acids long. V dropped 7 bases and J dropped 5 bases, with 17 bases sitting between them. The CDR3 here is CASKERESGTEAFF. DNA for the CDR3: TGTGCCAGCAAGGAGAGGGAATCAGGGACTGAAGCTTTCTTT.

This clonotype turned up a few times. This chain uses TRBV15 with TRBJ1-2; TRBD1 is a possible D gene (5 bases). Trimming removed 0 bases at V and 2 bases at J, with 13 bases between. This CDR3 is built from 16 residues. Germline CDR1 LNHNV, CDR2 YYDKDF (reference sequence). The CDR3 nucleotides read TGTGCCACCAGCAGAGATCGGGGAGGGGTCAACTATGGCTACACCTTC. It yields the protein CATSRDRGGVNYGYTF.

CDR3: CASSAPGQGYFEQYF. The CDR3 DNA reads as TGTGCCAGTAGTGCTCCGGGACAGGGGTATTTTGAGCAGTACTTC. V and J are TRBV19 and TRBJ2-7, with 10 bases matching TRBD1. Germline V gives CDR1 LNHDA, CDR2 SQIVND (reference sequence). The V and J ends lost 5 bases and 7 bases, in that order; junction bases with no gene match: 11. The CDR3 contains 15 residues.

The chain couples TRBV20-1 to TRBJ2-5; D may be TRBD1 (5 bases). V was shortened by 6 bases and J by 1 base, with 12 bases between the two germline ends. Germline V CDR1 and CDR2: DFQATT, SNEGSKA (reference sequence). The CDR3 runs 13 residues. CDR3 DNA: TGCAGTGCACCGACAGCGTTCCAAGAGACCCAGTACTTC. It translates to CSAPTAFQETQYF.

The gene calls are TRBV7-9 and TRBJ2-1; D remains ambiguous. The CDR3 consists of 15 residues. V was trimmed by 2 bases and J by 0 bases, leaving 8 bases between them. Germline lookup yields CDR1 SEHNR and CDR2 FQNEAQ (reference sequence). CDR3 coding DNA: TGTGCCAGCAGCTTACCAGTCAGCTCCTACAATGAGCAGTTCTTC. Amino acid sequence: CASSLPVSSYNEQFF.

This clonotype was seen a handful of times. The chain joins TRBV5-1 to TRBJ2-5, with 7 nucleotides matching TRBD1. The germline gives CDR1 SGHRS, CDR2 YFSETQ. CDR3 length: 14 residues. Trimming removed 2 bases from V and 2 bases from J; junction bases left unmatched: 3. The CDR3 DNA is TGCGCCAGCAGCTTTGGCAGGGGGCAAGAGACCCAGTACTTC. It translates to CASSFGRGQETQYF.

This clonotype was seen more than once but under ten times. This chain uses TRBV5-1 with TRBJ2-7; TRBD1 might be the D (7 bases). The V gene's germline CDR1 is SGHRS and CDR2 YFSETQ. The CDR3 contains 15 residues. V gave up 2 bases and J gave up 2 bases, with 14 bases separating them. CDR3: CASSLGPGGTYEQYF. The DNA of the CDR3 is TGCGCCAGCAGCTTAGGTCCAGGGGGGACCTACGAGCAGTACTTC.

This rearrangement joins TRBV6-2 or TRBV6-3 to TRBJ2-1, with D possibly TRBD2 on 5 matching bases. CDR3 length: 14 residues. Germline lookup yields CDR1 MNHEY and CDR2 SVGEGT. V was trimmed by 0 bases and J by 12 bases, leaving 15 bases between them. CDR3 nucleotide sequence: TGTGCCAGCAGTTACTCGCAGGCCCAACGGGGGCAGTTCTTC. It yields the protein CASSYSQAQRGQFF.

This clonotype was picked up many times. The CDR3 sequence: CASSHPSGAYEQYF. DNA for the CDR3: TGTGCCAGCAGTCACCCGTCCGGGGCCTACGAGCAGTACTTC. The genes are TRBV12-3 or TRBV12-4 and TRBJ2-7; tentative D call: TRBD2 (5 bases). The CDR3 consists of 14 residues. Trimming pared 5 bases from V and 2 bases from J, leaving 13 bases between.

This clonotype was detected a few times. The V call is TRBV6-2 or TRBV6-3, the J call TRBJ2-3, with a weak D call TRBD2 (6 bases). Trimming took off 0 bases at V and 7 bases at J, with 11 bases between the two ends. Germline CDR1 and CDR2: MNHEY and SVGEGT. The CDR3 is made up of 14 amino acids. The CDR3 DNA sequence: TGTGCCAGCAGTTACTCGCTAGCGTGGAATACGCAGTATTTT. It codes for CASSYSLAWNTQYF.

In its sample, this clonotype was seen many times. The genes are TRBV28 and TRBJ1-2; D remains ambiguous. Germline loops: CDR1 MDHEN, CDR2 SYDVKM. V was pared by 4 bases and J by 4 bases, with 10 bases between. The CDR3 spans 13 residues. The CDR3, as DNA: TGTGCCAGCAGTTCCCATATGGGCTATGGCTACACCTTC. The encoded protein is CASSSHMGYGYTF.

The chain has TRBV10-2 and TRBJ2-3; 11 bases agree with TRBD2. With V trimmed by 7 bases and J by 5 bases, 5 bases remained unmatched. Per the germline V gene, CDR1 is WSHSY and CDR2 is SAAADI. The CDR3 covers 14 residues. CDR3 DNA: TGCGCCAGCAATATAGCGGGGGGGATAGATACGCAGTATTTT. It encodes CASNIAGGIDTQYF.

This clonotype was counted only a few times. Here the CDR3 DNA reads TGCGCCAGCAGCTTGGTAGCGGGTCCCCGCACAGATACGCAGTATTTT. Its translation is CASSLVAGPRTDTQYF. The V and J genes are TRBV5-1 and TRBJ2-3, with 7 bases lining up with TRBD2. Germline V gene lookup returns CDR1 SGHRS and CDR2 YFSETQ. The CDR3 contains 16 residues. V was clipped by 0 bases and J by 1 base; unmatched bases: 5.

The sample holds a few counts of this clonotype. The chain employs TRBV7-2 and TRBJ2-1; D possibly corresponds to TRBD1 (6 bases). Trimming removed 5 bases from V and 3 bases from J, with 11 bases in between. Germline V gene data show CDR1 as SGHTA and CDR2 as FQGNSA. The CDR3 is 14 amino acids. The CDR3 DNA sequence: TGTGCCAGCAGCACCGGACAGATCTACAATGAGCAGTTCTTC. Amino acids: CASSTGQIYNEQFF.

This clonotype was seen only a few times. The chain links TRBV9 to TRBJ2-7, with TRBD2 matching 7 bases. After removal of 0 bases from V and 5 bases from J, the junction contained 2 bases not matched to a gene. The CDR3 covers 13 residues. The germline V gene has CDR1 SGDLS and CDR2 YYNGEE. The CDR3 DNA reads TGTGCCAGCAGCGTAGGACTAGCCCACGAGCAGTACTTC. Amino acid sequence: CASSVGLAHEQYF.

This chain links TRBV4-1 with TRBJ2-7; 7 nucleotides align to TRBD1. CDR1 is MGHRA, CDR2 YSYEKL, per germline. This CDR3 contains 17 residues. J gave up 4 bases and V 0 bases, and 12 bases lay outside the gene matches. CDR3 protein: CASSQDPRQGNRYEQYF. The CDR3, as DNA: TGCGCCAGCAGCCAAGATCCCAGACAGGGAAACCGGTACGAGCAGTACTTC.

CDR3 DNA: TGTGCCAGCAGCCCACTAGCGGGGACAACTAAAGAGACCCAGTACTTC. Translated: CASSPLAGTTKETQYF. This chain joins TRBV7-2 and TRBJ2-5, with 10 bases aligning to TRBD2. From germline, CDR1 is SGHTA and CDR2 FQGNSA. The CDR3 covers 16 residues. Losses at the gene ends were 5 bases for V and 3 bases for J; bases not matched to a gene: 9.

V is TRBV5-4 and J is TRBJ1-4, with TRBD1 matching over 8 bases. Germline CDR1 reads SGHNT; CDR2 reads YYREEE (reference sequence). CDR3 size: 14 residues. V lost 3 bases to trimming and J lost 8 bases; unmatched junction nucleotides: 6. The chain's CDR3 is CASSSTGGSEKLFF. The CDR3 DNA reads TGTGCCAGCAGCTCCACAGGGGGGTCGGAAAAACTGTTTTTT.